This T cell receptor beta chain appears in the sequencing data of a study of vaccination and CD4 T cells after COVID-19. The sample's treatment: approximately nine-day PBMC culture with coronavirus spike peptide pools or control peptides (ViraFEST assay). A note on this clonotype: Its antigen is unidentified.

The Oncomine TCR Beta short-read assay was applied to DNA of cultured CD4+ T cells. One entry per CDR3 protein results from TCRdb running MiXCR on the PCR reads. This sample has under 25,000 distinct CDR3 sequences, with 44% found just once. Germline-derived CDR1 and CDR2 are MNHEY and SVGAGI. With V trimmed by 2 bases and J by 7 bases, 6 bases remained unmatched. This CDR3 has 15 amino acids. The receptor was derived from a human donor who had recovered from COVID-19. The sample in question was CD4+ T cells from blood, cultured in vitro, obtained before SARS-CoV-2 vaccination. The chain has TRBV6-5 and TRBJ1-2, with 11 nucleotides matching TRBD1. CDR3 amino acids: CASSYTGQGAGGYTF. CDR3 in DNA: TGTGCCAGCAGTTACACCGGACAGGGGGCGGGTGGCTACACCTTC.